This T cell receptor beta chain appears in the sequencing data of a study of blood T cell repertoires in COVID-19. Study details: Spain, Italy and the United States supplied samples that represented acute and convalescent COVID-19. T cells, B-cell-depleted T cells, or PBMCs supplied cDNA or gDNA.

Germline CDR1 reads MNHEY; CDR2 reads SVGAGI. This CDR3 is built from 14 residues. V lost 5 bases, J lost 2 bases, and 10 bases lay in between. Original handling: How many nucleated cells were present was estimated from reference gene primer amplification. Clones were sequenced by immunoSEQ multiplex PCR, and TCRdb holds only the in-frame ones, with some missing. V and J calls and clone size come straight from that table; D and trimming were deduced from the DNA. The top ten clones hold 3.6% of a sample with approximately 210,000 clones, under 90% of them seen once. This chain uses TRBV6-5 with TRBJ1-5; weak D call: TRBD1 (5 bases). The receptor was derived from a woman aged 80 or older with acute or convalescent COVID-19. Specimen: peripheral blood. For the CDR3, the DNA is TGTGCCAGCAGTCCCGGGGGGGGCAATCAGCCCCAGCATTTT. Translated: CASSPGGGNQPQHF.